This TCR beta chain comes out of a study of T cells after yellow fever vaccination. General study results and limits: CD4 and CD8 compartments shared a small share of clonotypes, likely from convergent recombination. The booster response re-showed most primary clones: around 96% CD4, approximately 90% CD8. The secondary response was weaker, and its peak arrived faster, on day 5 versus 15.

Comments on this clonotype: Its antigen is still unknown.

Germline loops: CDR1 DFQATT, CDR2 SNEGSKA (reference sequence). CDR3 length equals 19 residues. The V end lost 0 bases, the J end lost 0 bases, and 18 bases lay between the germline ends. It was through 5'RACE template switching that TCR cDNA was made, with a universal primer site and UMIs added. MiXCR, run by TCRdb on the 5' RACE reads, gives a single entry per CDR3 protein. The sample has about 510,000 distinct CDR3 sequences, 20% to 25% seen once. V gene TRBV20-1 combines with J gene TRBJ2-6; perhaps TRBD2 as D (6 bases). The sequence was collected from a man younger than 35 who received the YFV17D yellow fever vaccine. Sequenced here: PBMCs, sampled 21 days after the first yellow fever vaccination. This CDR3 is CSARDLPEGSFSGANVLTF. The DNA of the CDR3 is TGCAGTGCTAGAGATCTCCCGGAGGGATCCTTCTCTGGGGCCAACGTCCTGACTTTC.